This entry lists 30 T cell receptor beta chains sequenced from one sample in a study of blood T cell repertoires in COVID-19. TCRdb's table, derived via immunoSEQ multiplex PCR, lists solely in-frame clones and lacks some. The sample holds roughly 50,000 clones, 89% seen once. Specimen: peripheral blood. The source of these receptors is an older woman with active COVID-19.

The chain has TRBV5-4 and TRBJ2-1; 7 nucleotides match TRBD2. CDR1 and CDR2 (germline): SGHNT, YYREEE (reference sequence). V lost 4 bases to trimming and J lost 1 base; unmatched junction nucleotides: 5. The CDR3 extends over 15 amino acids. CDR3 amino acids: CASSPLAASYNEQFF. For the CDR3, the DNA is TGTGCCAGCAGCCCTCTAGCGGCTTCCTACAATGAGCAGTTCTTC. Filled out from reference TRBV5-4 and TRBJ2-1, the complete variable domain reads ETGVTQSPTHLIKTRGQQVTLRCSSQSGHNTVSWYQQALGQGPQFIFQYYREEENGRGNFPPRFSGLQFPNYSSELNVNALELDDSALYLCASSPLAASYNEQFFGPGTRLTVL.

The rearrangement links TRBV5-6 to TRBJ1-5, with TRBD1 as a possible D gene (5 bases). V gave up 4 bases and J gave up 7 bases, with 12 bases separating them. CDR3 size: 13 residues. Germline loops: CDR1 SGHDT, CDR2 YYEEEE. The CDR3 DNA is TGTGCCAGCAGCGCCGACAGAGGACAGCCCCAGCATTTT. It specifies CASSADRGQPQHF.

V is TRBV5-1 and J is TRBJ1-3; unclear D gene. V lost 5 bases to trimming and J lost 4 bases, with 13 bases between them. Germline CDR1 reads SGHRS; CDR2 reads YFSETQ. CDR3 length equals 14 residues. The chain's CDR3 is CASSVEGEGNTIYF. The CDR3 DNA sequence: TGCGCCAGCAGTGTGGAGGGTGAGGGAAACACCATATATTTT.

The rearrangement joins TRBV3-1 (or the pseudogene TRBV3-2) to TRBJ1-5; possible D gene TRBD1, 6 bases. CDR1 is LGHDT and CDR2 is YNNKEL in the germline V gene (reference sequence). With 4 bases removed from V and 2 bases from J, the gap between germline ends came to 6 bases. There are 13 residues in the CDR3. CDR3 protein: CASSRTGNQPQHF. In nucleotides, the CDR3 is TGTGCCAGCAGCCGGACAGGCAATCAGCCCCAGCATTTT.

With regard to this clone: In the same sample, other DNA sequences code for this CDR3. CDR3 residues: CASSVGRGQNTEAFF. CDR3 nucleotides: TGTGCCAGCAGCGTAGGGAGGGGTCAGAACACTGAAGCTTTCTTT. The chain couples TRBV9 to TRBJ1-1, with D possibly being TRBD1 (5 bases). CDR1 is SGDLS, CDR2 YYNGEE, per germline. This CDR3 comprises 15 residues. V was clipped by 0 bases and J by 1 base, with 10 bases between them.

The chain carries TRBV15 and TRBJ1-1; 7 bases are shared with TRBD1. The CDR3 contains 14 residues. CDR1 is LNHNV, CDR2 YYDKDF, per germline (reference sequence). With 7 bases clipped from V and 0 bases from J, the junction kept 5 bases outside the gene matches. CDR3 sequence: CATKRDSMNTEAFF. DNA of the CDR3: TGTGCCACCAAAAGGGACAGTATGAACACTGAAGCTTTCTTT.

The chain recombines TRBV6-5 with TRBJ1-1; unclear D gene. Germline CDR1 MNHEY, CDR2 SVGAGI. CDR3 size: 11 residues. Trimming shortened V by 10 bases and J by 8 bases, and 14 bases separated the two germline ends. Written as DNA, the CDR3 is TGTGCCACCGGGAAAGTGGGGGAAGCTTTCTTT. Translating it yields CATGKVGEAFF.

The chain has TRBV5-4 and TRBJ2-7; 10 bases fit TRBD1. V shed 4 bases, J shed 3 bases, and the junction held 7 bases outside the gene matches. CDR3 length equals 15 residues. The V gene's germline CDR1 is SGHNT and CDR2 YYREEE (reference sequence). The CDR3 sequence is CASSETGGAHYEQYF. DNA of the CDR3: TGTGCCAGCAGCGAGACAGGGGGCGCCCACTACGAGCAGTACTTC.

The V call is TRBV10-3, the J call TRBJ1-2; no reliable D call. Trimming stripped 4 bases from V and 5 bases from J, with 17 bases between. Germline V gene sequence: CDR1 ENHRY, CDR2 SYGVKD. CDR3 length: 15 residues. The CDR3 DNA sequence: TGTGCCATCAGTGCGAGTGGACCGGACTCATATGGCTACACCTTC. Protein sequence: CAISASGPDSYGYTF.

V usage is TRBV3-1 (or the pseudogene TRBV3-2) and J usage is TRBJ2-1; TRBD1 might be the D (6 bases). Germline loops: CDR1 LGHDT, CDR2 YNNKEL (reference sequence). The V end was cut by 1 base, the J end by 1 base, with 11 bases between. The length of the CDR3 is 16 residues. CDR3 sequence reads: CASSQGGQLSYNEQFF. The DNA of the CDR3 is TGTGCCAGCAGCCAAGGGGGGCAGCTTTCCTACAATGAGCAGTTCTTC.

V gene TRBV6-6 combines with J gene TRBJ2-7, with D unresolved. CDR3 size: 14 residues. V lost 8 bases and J lost 1, with 15 bases in between. Germline V lookup: CDR1 MNHNY, CDR2 SVGAGI (reference sequence). The CDR3 DNA follows: TGTGCCAGCTCCCAAGTGGGCAGTTCCTACGAGCAGTACTTC. Translated: CASSQVGSSYEQYF.

The rearrangement links TRBV2 to TRBJ2-5, with TRBD2 matching over 9 bases. Germline CDR1 and CDR2: SNHLY and FYNNEI. The CDR3 contains 15 residues. The J segment lost 5 bases and the V segment lost 4 bases, leaving 8 bases of the junction unmatched. The CDR3 coding sequence is TGTGCCAGCAGTGCGAGGAGCGGGGGGCTGGAGACCCAGTACTTC. This encodes CASSARSGGLETQYF. The full variable domain, with the rest looked up from reference TRBV2 and TRBJ2-5, is EPEVTQTPSHQVTQMGQEVILRCVPISNHLYFYWYRQILGQKVEFLVSFYNNEISEKSEIFDDQFSVERPDGSNFTLKIRSTKLEDSAMYFCASSARSGGLETQYFGPGTRLLVL.

The CDR3 protein is CASSLRAGDGTDTQYF. The CDR3 nucleotides read TGTGCCAGCAGCCTACGGGCGGGGGACGGCACAGATACGCAGTATTTT. This rearrangement joins TRBV7-2 to TRBJ2-3, with 7 nucleotides matching TRBD2. Per germline, CDR1 SGHTA and CDR2 FQGNSA. J gave up 1 base and V 5 bases, and 9 bases lay outside the gene matches. CDR3 size: 16 residues. The entire variable domain, with the rest obtained from reference TRBV7-2 and TRBJ2-3, is as follows: GAGVSQSPSNKVTEKGKDVELRCDPISGHTALYWYRQSLGQGLEFLIYFQGNSAPDKSGLPSDRFSAERTGGSVSTLTIQRTQQEDSAVYLCASSLRAGDGTDTQYFGPGTRLTVL.

V is TRBV12-5 and J is TRBJ2-5, with 10 bases matching TRBD1. This CDR3 spans 15 amino acids. The germline V gene encodes CDR1 LGHNT and CDR2 FRNRAP. V lost 1 base, J lost 5 bases, and 4 bases stayed unmatched. This CDR3 is CASGLARDRGETQYF. The CDR3 DNA follows: TGTGCTAGTGGTTTGGCCCGGGACAGGGGTGAGACCCAGTACTTC.

V and J are TRBV6-2 or TRBV6-3 and TRBJ2-2; the D gene is possibly TRBD2 (6 bases). Trimming left V 0 bases short and J 4 bases short, with 15 bases between. Germline values: CDR1 MNHEY, CDR2 SVGEGT. The CDR3 consists of 17 residues. CDR3 coding DNA: TGTGCCAGCAGTTACTCGATAGTGGAGGGAGCCACCGGGGAGCTGTTTTTT. Translating gives CASSYSIVEGATGELFF.

The CDR3 DNA sequence: TGTGCCAGCAGTGGGAGTTGGGCGTCTGACTACGAGCAGTACTTC. Translation: CASSGSWASDYEQYF. The rearrangement joins TRBV7-2 to TRBJ2-7; D is possibly TRBD2 (5 bases). The V gene lost 6 bases and the J gene lost 3 bases, with 18 bases spanning the gap. Germline V gives CDR1 SGHTA, CDR2 FQGNSA. The CDR3 contains 15 residues.

The rearrangement joins TRBV7-6 to TRBJ1-3; D remains unclear. The V gene's germline CDR1 is SGHVS and CDR2 FNYEAQ. CDR3 length: 17 residues. Between the trimmed V and J ends, which lost 3 bases and 0 bases, there was a span of 15 bases. The CDR3 loop is CASSFTGSGSSGNTIYF. For the CDR3, the DNA is TGTGCCAGCAGCTTTACCGGATCGGGGAGCTCTGGAAACACCATATATTTT.

The rearrangement joins TRBV5-1 to TRBJ2-7, with D perhaps TRBD2 (5 bases). This CDR3 is built from 15 residues. Germline CDR1 is SGHRS and CDR2 is YFSETQ. Trimming removed 0 bases from V and 0 bases from J, with 10 bases in between. DNA for the CDR3: TGCGCCAGCAGCTTGGCAGTCGGGGTCTCCTACGAGCAGTACTTC. This gives the protein CASSLAVGVSYEQYF.

V and J are TRBV7-9 and TRBJ2-7; TRBD1 might be the D (5 bases). This CDR3 has 17 amino acids. Germline values: CDR1 SEHNR, CDR2 FQNEAQ (reference sequence). Trimming shortened V by 1 base and J by 2 bases, and 18 bases separated the two germline ends. CDR3 coding DNA: TGTGCCAGCAGCTTAGTTGGGGCAGGGCCCCTCGCCTACGAGCAGTACTTC. Translation: CASSLVGAGPLAYEQYF. Looking up the rest from reference TRBV7-9 and TRBJ2-7 gives the full variable domain: DTGVSQNPRHKITKRGQNVTFRCDPISEHNRLYWYRQTLGQGPEFLTYFQNEAQLEKSRLLSDRFSAERPKGSFSTLEIQRTEQGDSAMYLCASSLVGAGPLAYEQYFGPGTRLTVT.

Here the CDR3 reads CASSHYEQYF. CDR3 sequence (DNA): TGTGCCAGCAGTCACTACGAGCAGTACTTC. V usage is TRBV6-2 or TRBV6-3 and J usage is TRBJ2-7; D gene unclear. Germline CDR1 MNHEY, CDR2 SVGEGT. CDR3 size: 10 residues. V gave up 5 bases and J gave up 3 bases, with 2 bases separating them.

The chain joins TRBV6-5 to TRBJ1-5; the D is unclear. Trimming took off 10 bases at V and 2 bases at J, with 12 bases between the two ends. Germline V gives CDR1 MNHEY, CDR2 SVGAGI. The CDR3 runs to 13 residues. The CDR3 DNA reads TGTGCCACTATGCGGGGAGGCAATCAGCCCCAGCATTTT. Its translation is CATMRGGNQPQHF.

The chain carries TRBV19 and TRBJ1-3; 11 bases fit TRBD1. The trim removed 6 bases at V and 3 bases at J, leaving 4 bases unmatched. Germline V gene sequence: CDR1 LNHDA, CDR2 SQIVND (reference sequence). This CDR3 contains 15 residues. The CDR3 DNA sequence: TGTGCCAGTAGAAGAGGGACAGGGGGTGGAAACACCATATATTTT. Translated, it gives CASRRGTGGGNTIYF.

The CDR3 is CASSLGLQSTDTQYF. As DNA, the CDR3 is TGTGCCAGCAGCTTGGGGCTGCAGAGCACAGATACGCAGTATTTT. This chain connects TRBV5-5 to TRBJ2-3; no firm D call. Germline CDR1 is SGHKS and CDR2 is YYEKEE (reference sequence). There are 15 residues in the CDR3. V was clipped by 0 bases and J by 0 bases, with 8 bases between them.

J is TRBJ1-2 and V is TRBV3-1 (or the pseudogene TRBV3-2); 8 nucleotides line up with TRBD1. The CDR3 is 15 residues long. Germline V gives CDR1 LGHDT, CDR2 YNNKEL (reference sequence). The ends lost 2 bases at V and 6 bases at J; junction bases unmatched: 8. The CDR3: CASSQSGQGANGYTF. The CDR3 DNA reads TGTGCCAGCAGCCAATCAGGCCAGGGGGCAAATGGCTACACCTTC.

The rearrangement links TRBV7-6 to TRBJ2-3; maybe TRBD2 (6 bases). V was trimmed by 1 base and J by 0 bases, leaving 11 bases between them. Germline CDR1 is SGHVS and CDR2 is FNYEAQ. The CDR3 loop spans 16 amino acids. In DNA form, the CDR3 reads TGTGCCAGCAGCTTAGGTAGTAGCGGAAGCACAGATACGCAGTATTTT. Protein: CASSLGSSGSTDTQYF.

This chain connects TRBV24-1 to TRBJ2-1; D is perhaps TRBD2 (5 bases). Germline values: CDR1 KGHDR, CDR2 SFDVKD. There are 15 residues in the CDR3. The germline V and J ends were trimmed by 4 bases and 8 bases, with 17 bases remaining between them. The DNA of the CDR3 is TGTGCCACCAGTGACCCGAAAAGCGGCAGAGATGAGCAGTTCTTC. Translation gives CATSDPKSGRDEQFF.

This chain links TRBV3-1 (or the pseudogene TRBV3-2) with TRBJ2-5, with D perhaps matching TRBD2 (6 bases). Trimming cost V 2 bases and J 1 base, with 11 bases left between them. The CDR3 is made up of 15 amino acids. From germline, CDR1 is LGHDT and CDR2 YNNKEL (reference sequence). CDR3 sequence reads: CASSQWAGSQETQYF. DNA of the CDR3: TGTGCCAGCAGCCAATGGGCGGGGAGCCAAGAGACCCAGTACTTC.

The chain employs TRBV2 and TRBJ2-2, with D possibly being TRBD1 (5 bases). This CDR3 is built from 15 residues. CDR1 is SNHLY, CDR2 FYNNEI, per germline. The germline V and J ends were trimmed by 7 bases and 1 base, with 13 bases remaining between them. The CDR3: CASIALGQNTGELFF. DNA for the CDR3: TGTGCCAGCATCGCCCTCGGACAGAACACCGGGGAGCTGTTTTTT.

The chain uses TRBV10-3 and TRBJ2-3, with D perhaps TRBD2 (5 bases). Germline V CDR1 and CDR2: ENHRY, SYGVKD. The CDR3 has 13 amino acids. V was cut by 8 bases and J by 3 bases, with 12 bases left in between. CDR3 nucleotides: TGTGCCATCTCCCCGGGATTTACAGATACGCAGTATTTT. This sequence encodes CAISPGFTDTQYF.

The chain links TRBV4-1 to TRBJ2-5; unclear D gene. The CDR3 is made up of 13 amino acids. The V end was cut by 0 bases, the J end by 2 bases, with 4 bases between. Germline V gene sequence: CDR1 MGHRA, CDR2 YSYEKL. The CDR3 nucleotides are TGCGCCAGCAGCCAAGATGAGCAAGAGACCCAGTACTTC. Its protein product is CASSQDEQETQYF.